The 22 T cell receptor beta chains presented below share a single source sample, sequenced in a study of metastatic and nonmetastatic thyroid tumors. Thyroid surgery had not been preceded by any treatment in any patient. TCRdb reanalyzed the PCR reads via MiXCR. Of about 40,000 clones listed, approximately 17% were seen once; the top ten hold roughly 15%. The sample taken for sequencing was tumor tissue. All receptors derive from a female donor with papillary thyroid cancer or a benign thyroid nodule (not recorded which). Some clones in this sample may be carry-over from other donors' samples.

On this clone itself: A much bigger clone sits one base away, suggesting this may be a read error. The chain couples TRBV2 to TRBJ1-1, with TRBD1 as a possible D gene (6 bases). The CDR3 length is 15 residues. The V end lost 3 bases, the J end lost 4 bases, and 15 bases lay between the germline ends. Germline V lookup: CDR1 SNHLY, CDR2 FYNNEI. This chain's CDR3 is CASSDSGAQSTEAFF. The DNA of the CDR3 is TGTGCCAGCAGTGATTCGGGGGCCCAGAGCACTGAAGCTTTCTTT.

This clone was detected ten times or more. The chain joins TRBV10-1 to TRBJ2-2, with TRBD2 matching 9 bases. With 10 bases clipped from V and 4 bases from J, the junction kept 13 bases outside the gene matches. The CDR3 runs to 16 residues. CDR1 and CDR2 from the germline V gene are WNHNN and SYGVQD (reference sequence). CDR3: CATVEAGGPGTGELFF. CDR3 bases: TGCGCCACCGTTGAGGCGGGAGGGCCGGGCACCGGGGAGCTGTTTTTT.

By proportion, this clone is medium-sized. The V and J genes are TRBV6-1 and TRBJ1-2; 8 bases fit TRBD1. Germline CDR1 MNHNS, CDR2 SASEGT. The CDR3 is 13 residues long. V was clipped by 3 bases and J by 3 bases; unmatched bases: 0. Here the CDR3 reads CASSETGDYGYTF. For the CDR3, the DNA is TGTGCCAGCAGTGAGACAGGGGACTATGGCTACACCTTC.

Only a few counts were recorded for this clone. This rearrangement joins TRBV6-2 or TRBV6-3 to TRBJ1-1; D not resolved. The germline gives CDR1 MNHEY, CDR2 SVGEGT. The CDR3 spans 15 residues. The V end lost 0 bases, the J end lost 8 bases, and 16 bases lay between the germline ends. This chain's CDR3 is CASSYSNRGRKEAFF. The CDR3 DNA sequence: TGTGCCAGCAGTTACTCAAATCGAGGGAGGAAGGAAGCTTTCTTT.

This clone has a handful of counts. The chain uses TRBV28 and TRBJ1-3, with a possible D match to TRBD1 (5 bases). The CDR3 sequence is 18 residues long. Between the trimmed V and J ends, which lost 5 bases and 0 bases, there was a span of 20 bases. Germline V gene lookup returns CDR1 MDHEN and CDR2 SYDVKM. CDR3 amino acids: CASSLPERGDLSGNTIYF. Written as DNA, the CDR3 is TGTGCCAGCAGTCTTCCAGAGCGGGGGGACCTCTCTGGAAACACCATATATTTT.

A few counts support this clone. This chain links TRBV6-2 or TRBV6-3 with TRBJ2-2; D may be TRBD1 (6 bases). The CDR3 covers 14 residues. Trimming stripped 8 bases from V and 2 bases from J, with 12 bases between. The germline gives CDR1 MNHEY, CDR2 SVGEGT. The CDR3 nucleotides read TGTGCCAGCGGCCCGGGACAAAACACCGGGGAGCTGTTTTTT. It encodes CASGPGQNTGELFF.

Points on this clone: Because it lacks the conserved phenylalanine or tryptophan at the end, this CDR3 is likely a read error. This chain connects TRBV3-1 to TRBJ2-1; D may be TRBD2 (5 bases). The CDR3 sequence is 16 residues long. The ends were cut back, 3 bases at V and 9 bases at J, with 21 bases in the middle. CDR1 and CDR2 from the germline V gene are LGHDT and YNNKEL (reference sequence). The chain's CDR3 is CASSHLKRDLVREQFL. The CDR3 region has the DNA TGTGCCAGCAGCCACCTCAAACGGGATCTCGTCCGTGAGCAGTTCCTC.

This clone was found many times. This sequence joins TRBV3-1 and TRBJ1-5; D is unresolved. The V end lost 1 base, the J end lost 3 bases, and 7 bases lay between the germline ends. This CDR3 region has 14 residues. Looked up from germline, CDR1 is LGHDT and CDR2 is YNNKEL (reference sequence). The CDR3 nucleotides read TGTGCCAGCAGCCAAGCAGTTCACAATCAGCCCCAGCATTTT. Translating gives CASSQAVHNQPQHF.

This clone was found many times. The chain couples TRBV3-1 to TRBJ1-2; 10 bases are shared with TRBD1. J lost 4 bases, V lost 4 bases, and 9 bases had no gene match. Germline V CDR1 and CDR2: LGHDT, YNNKEL (reference sequence). The CDR3 loop spans 16 amino acids. The CDR3 coding sequence is TGTGCCAGCAGCCCGACACCGGGACAGGGGATCTATGGCTACACCTTC. Protein sequence: CASSPTPGQGIYGYTF.

The sample holds many counts of this clone. V gene TRBV19 combines with J gene TRBJ1-1; the D is unclear. CDR1 LNHDA and CDR2 SQIVND come from the germline V gene (reference sequence). Trimming removed 2 bases at V and 2 bases at J, with 6 bases between. The CDR3 spans 13 residues. CDR3 DNA sequence: TGTGCCAGTAGTATAAAGGAAAACACTGAAGCTTTCTTT. This codes for CASSIKENTEAFF.

This clone was recorded a few times. Its ends do not fully match the called genes, so a read error is possible. The chain links TRBV6-1 to TRBJ1-2, with D tentatively TRBD1 (5 bases). The CDR3 length is 17 residues. CDR1 MNHNS and CDR2 SASEGT come from the germline V gene. CDR3 residues: CSSSEMVTAGFNYGYTF. The CDR3 bases are TGTTCCAGCAGTGAAATGGTGACAGCGGGGTTTAACTATGGCTACACCTTC.

A remark on this clone: This likely comes from a read error, as the CDR3 has no conserved phenylalanine or tryptophan at its end. The gene calls are TRBV20-1 and TRBJ1-5, with D hard to call. Germline loops: CDR1 DFQATT, CDR2 SNEGSKA (reference sequence). Deletions cut 1 base from V and 2 bases from J, with 12 bases between. The CDR3 consists of 15 residues. For the CDR3, the DNA is TGCAGTGCTAGAGCATTCGGTGTAGGCAATCAGCCCCAGCATCTT. Amino acids: CSARAFGVGNQPQHL.

The rearrangement joins TRBV6-2 or TRBV6-3 to TRBJ2-7; D gene ambiguous. The V gene lost 3 bases and the J gene lost 6 bases, with 9 bases spanning the gap. This CDR3 comprises 12 residues. Germline CDR1 reads MNHEY; CDR2 reads SVGEGT. CDR3 loop: CASSYSNSEQYF. In nucleotides, the CDR3 is TGTGCCAGCAGTTATTCGAACTCCGAGCAGTACTTC.

This clone was seen at least ten times. This sequence joins TRBV5-1 and TRBJ2-7, with 8 bases aligning to TRBD1. Germline CDR1 reads SGHRS; CDR2 reads YFSETQ. V was clipped by 5 bases and J by 4 bases; unmatched bases: 8. The CDR3 covers 14 residues. The CDR3 DNA reads TGCGCCAGCAGGGGACAGGTATCGAATTACGAGCAGTACTTC. It is translated as CASRGQVSNYEQYF. The variable domain in full, completed from reference TRBV5-1 and TRBJ2-7, reads KAGVTQTPRYLIKTRGQQVTLSCSPISGHRSVSWYQQTPGQGLQFLFEYFSETQRNKGNFPGRFSGRQFSNSRSEMNVSTLELGDSALYLCASRGQVSNYEQYFGPGTRLTVT.

This clone has a handful of counts. J is TRBJ2-6 and V is TRBV6-1; TRBD1 matches 10 bases. The V and J ends lost 4 bases and 6 bases, in that order; junction bases with no gene match: 9. This CDR3 contains 17 residues. Per the germline V gene, CDR1 is MNHNS and CDR2 is SASEGT. CDR3 nucleotide sequence: TGTGCCAGCAGTGCAGGACAGGGGGGGATCGTGGCCAACGTCCTGACTTTC. This codes for CASSAGQGGIVANVLTF.

There are a few counts of this clone. A single base separates this from a much larger clone, so it may be a read error. The CDR3 nucleotides read TGTGCTAGTGGTTTGACCCGGTACCCCACAGATACGCAGTATTTT. This sequence encodes CASGLTRYPTDTQYF. V is TRBV12-5 and J is TRBJ2-3; D is uncertain. Germline V gene sequence: CDR1 LGHNT, CDR2 FRNRAP. This CDR3 region has 15 residues. V dropped 2 bases and J dropped 2 bases, with 11 bases sitting between them.

Details on this clone: Given a much more abundant clone one base away, this may be a read error. This sequence joins TRBV12-3 or TRBV12-4 and TRBJ2-5; 8 bases agree with TRBD2. J was trimmed by 5 bases and V by 7 bases; bases with no gene match: 9. The CDR3 spans 14 residues. DNA for the CDR3: TGTGCCAGCACCCGACTAGCGTTTGGGGAGACCCAGTACTTC. Its protein product is CASTRLAFGETQYF.

Comment on this clone: A much larger clone lies one base from this, so it may be a read error. Within the sample, other DNA sequences also encode this same CDR3. The V gene is TRBV7-8, the J gene TRBJ1-2, with TRBD1 matching 7 bases. This CDR3 is 13 amino acids long. Germline CDR1 SGHVS, CDR2 FQNEAQ. CDR3 in DNA: TGTGCCAGCAGCTTGACAGGGTTTTATGGTTACACCTTC. This codes for CASSLTGFYGYTF.

By sample share, this clone is medium-sized. The V gene is TRBV24-1, the J gene TRBJ2-7, with D possibly being TRBD1 (6 bases). CDR1 and CDR2 (germline): KGHDR, SFDVKD. CDR3 size: 14 residues. The V and J ends lost 3 bases and 4 bases respectively, with 12 bases between them. DNA of the CDR3: TGTGCCACCAGTGATCCACAGGGCAGATACGAGCAGTACTTC. It is translated as CATSDPQGRYEQYF.

V is TRBV20-1 and J is TRBJ1-5; D remains unclear. In germline, CDR1 is DFQATT, CDR2 SNEGSKA (reference sequence). CDR3 length: 15 residues. Trimming shortened V by 6 bases and J by 6 bases, and 21 bases separated the two germline ends. The CDR3 sequence is CSAFKATAGSQPQHF. As DNA, the CDR3 is TGCAGTGCCTTCAAGGCTACGGCGGGCAGTCAGCCCCAGCATTTT.

Ten or more counts support this clone. The chain employs TRBV11-1 and TRBJ2-1; either TRBD1 or TRBD2 may supply D (5 bases each). Germline CDR1 reads SGHAT; CDR2 reads FQDESV (reference sequence). V was trimmed by 2 bases and J by 2 bases, leaving 13 bases between them. The CDR3 is 16 residues long. The DNA of the CDR3 is TGTGCCAGCAGCTTACACCGGGACCCCACCTACAATGAGCAGTTCTTC. Translating gives CASSLHRDPTYNEQFF.

This clone has just a few counts. The chain couples TRBV2 to TRBJ1-1, with 10 bases lining up with TRBD1. Per the germline V gene, CDR1 is SNHLY and CDR2 is FYNNEI. The trim removed 6 bases at V and 5 bases at J, leaving 6 bases unmatched. The CDR3 length is 14 residues. The DNA of the CDR3 is TGTGCCAGCAGGACCGGGACAGGGGTTACTGAAGCTTTCTTT. This sequence encodes CASRTGTGVTEAFF. The variable domain in full, with the rest retrieved from reference TRBV2 and TRBJ1-1, is EPEVTQTPSHQVTQMGQEVILRCVPISNHLYFYWYRQILGQKVEFLVSFYNNEISEKSEIFDDQFSVERPDGSNFTLKIRSTKLEDSAMYFCASRTGTGVTEAFFGQGTRLTVV.